Below are 26 T cell receptor beta chains sequenced from a single sample in a study of blood T cell repertoires in COVID-19. The method was immunoSEQ multiplex PCR; TCRdb's version includes in-frame clones alone and lacks a portion of them. The repertoire holds 200,000 to 250,000 clones, with more than 85% as singletons. The sequencing input was PBMCs or T cells enriched from blood (not recorded which). These receptors came from a woman between 25 and 40 years old who had recovered from COVID-19.

This sequence joins TRBV28 and TRBJ1-2; no clear D gene. V was shortened by 3 bases and J by 5 bases, with 10 bases between the two germline ends. This CDR3 is built from 13 residues. Germline CDR1 MDHEN, CDR2 SYDVKM. The CDR3 coding sequence is TGTGCCAGCAGTTTTGATGAGCCGTATGGCTACACCTTC. Its protein is CASSFDEPYGYTF.

The chain links TRBV25-1 to TRBJ2-2, with 8 bases fitting TRBD1. Trimming took 4 bases from V and 3 from J; bases not matched to a gene: 4. The length of the CDR3 is 15 residues. In germline, CDR1 is MGHDK, CDR2 SYGVNS. The CDR3 region has the DNA TGTGCCAGCAGTGGTGCAGGGGGCTACACCGGGGAGCTGTTTTTT. Amino acid sequence: CASSGAGGYTGELFF. Full variable domain (rest looked up from reference TRBV25-1 and TRBJ2-2): EADIYQTPRYLVIGTGKKITLECSQTMGHDKMYWYQQDPGMELHLIHYSYGVNSTEKGDLSSESTVSRIRTEHFPLTLESARPSHTSQYLCASSGAGGYTGELFFGEGSRLTVL.

The chain recombines TRBV19 with TRBJ1-2, with a weak D call TRBD1 (5 bases). CDR1 is LNHDA and CDR2 is SQIVND in the germline V gene (reference sequence). V lost 5 bases to trimming and J lost 0 bases, with 13 bases between them. The CDR3 has 15 residues. The CDR3 here is CASSVRRTTNYGYTF. The CDR3 nucleotides are TGTGCCAGTAGTGTCAGACGGACAACTAACTATGGCTACACCTTC.

This clone occurred once. This chain uses TRBV18 with TRBJ1-2, with 11 bases matching TRBD1. V gave up 3 bases and J gave up 3 bases; unmatched junction bases: 3. Germline loops: CDR1 KGHSH, CDR2 LQKENI. This CDR3 region has 15 residues. As DNA, the CDR3 is TGTGCCAGCTCACCGGGACAGGGGGTCGACTATGGCTACACCTTC. It specifies CASSPGQGVDYGYTF.

In its sample, this clone was seen many times. V and J are TRBV11-2 and TRBJ1-1, with 11 bases that match TRBD1. Looked up from germline, CDR1 is SGHAT and CDR2 is FQNNGV. The V gene end was trimmed by 2 bases and the J gene end by 10 bases; junction bases not matched to a gene: 12. This CDR3 has 16 amino acids. Written as DNA, the CDR3 is TGTGCCAGCAGCTTATCCGTAGGGTGGGGACAGGGGGGAGCTTTCTTT. It codes for CASSLSVGWGQGGAFF.

The rearrangement links TRBV7-3 to TRBJ2-1, with 8 bases aligning to TRBD2. The CDR3 length is 15 residues. V shed 3 bases, J shed 8 bases, and the junction held 9 bases outside the gene matches. Germline CDR1 SGHTA, CDR2 FQGTGA. Here the CDR3 DNA reads TGTGCCAGCAGCTTTGGGACTAGAGTTGGCCATGAGCAGTTCTTC. Its protein product is CASSFGTRVGHEQFF.

This chain uses TRBV7-2 with TRBJ1-2; 10 nucleotides align to TRBD1. J was trimmed by 5 bases and V by 3 bases; bases with no gene match: 15. The CDR3 consists of 18 residues. CDR1 SGHTA and CDR2 FQGNSA come from the germline V gene. The CDR3 region has the DNA TGTGCCAGCAGCTTTCGGAGGGGGACAGGGGATATTCTTTATGGCTACACCTTC. Translated: CASSFRRGTGDILYGYTF.

The J gene is TRBJ2-2, the V gene TRBV19; 7 positions agree with TRBD2. V lost 9 bases, J lost 3 bases, and 7 bases stayed unmatched. This CDR3 has 14 amino acids. Germline CDR1 reads LNHDA; CDR2 reads SQIVND (reference sequence). The DNA of the CDR3 is TGTGCCAGCTGCTCAAGCGGGGACACCGGGGAGCTGTTTTTT. It translates to CASCSSGDTGELFF. The variable domain in full, with the rest retrieved from reference TRBV19 and TRBJ2-2, is DGGITQSPKYLFRKEGQNVTLSCEQNLNHDAMYWYRQDPGQGLRLIYYSQIVNDFQKGDIAEGYSVSREKKESFPLTVTSAQKNPTAFYLCASCSSGDTGELFFGEGSRLTVL.

The chain joins TRBV5-1 to TRBJ2-2, with 10 bases aligning to TRBD1. CDR1 is SGHRS and CDR2 is YFSETQ in the germline V gene. The J segment lost 6 bases and the V segment lost 5 bases, leaving 10 bases of the junction unmatched. The CDR3 consists of 16 residues. This CDR3 is CASRLPGQGKSGELFF. The CDR3 DNA reads as TGCGCCAGCAGGTTACCGGGACAGGGGAAGTCCGGGGAGCTGTTTTTT.

The gene calls are TRBV3-1 (or the pseudogene TRBV3-2) and TRBJ1-1, with D possibly TRBD1 on 5 matching bases. Trimming pared 1 base from V and 4 bases from J, leaving 10 bases between. The CDR3 length is 14 residues. Germline V gives CDR1 LGHDT, CDR2 YNNKEL (reference sequence). CDR3 region: CASSQVQGVTEAFF. The DNA for the CDR3 is TGTGCCAGCAGCCAAGTTCAGGGTGTCACTGAAGCTTTCTTT.

The chain links TRBV4-3 to TRBJ1-4; a possible D gene is TRBD1 (5 bases). This CDR3 contains 15 residues. Germline V gene lookup returns CDR1 LGHNA and CDR2 YSLEER. Trimming removed 0 bases at V and 8 bases at J, with 13 bases between. This CDR3 reads CASSQDYTGGEKLFF. CDR3 sequence (DNA): TGCGCCAGCAGCCAAGATTATACAGGAGGGGAAAAACTGTTTTTT.

This clone was observed once. The rearrangement joins TRBV7-3 to TRBJ1-1; D gene ambiguous. Germline assignment: CDR1 SGHTA and CDR2 FQGTGA. The V gene lost 4 bases and the J gene lost 7 bases, with 13 bases spanning the gap. CDR3 length equals 13 residues. This CDR3 is CASSSTDRGEAFF. The CDR3 nucleotides are TGTGCCAGCAGCTCCACGGATCGGGGTGAAGCTTTCTTT. The full variable domain, its missing parts supplied by reference TRBV7-3 and TRBJ1-1, is GAGVSQTPSNKVTEKGKYVELRCDPISGHTALYWYRQSLGQGPEFLIYFQGTGAADDSGLPNDRFFAVRPEGSVSTLKIQRTERGDSAVYLCASSSTDRGEAFFGQGTRLTVV.

CDR3 in DNA: TGTGCCAGCATTCTCTCGGCAACAGGGTCCCGTAACTATGGCTACACCTTC. Translating gives CASILSATGSRNYGYTF. The chain uses TRBV28 and TRBJ1-2; tentative D call: TRBD1 (6 bases). The CDR3 sequence is 17 residues long. Germline V gene lookup returns CDR1 MDHEN and CDR2 SYDVKM. Deletions cut 7 bases from V and 1 base from J, with 22 bases between.

Only one count was recorded for this clone. The rearrangement links TRBV11-1 to TRBJ2-2; TRBD1 aligns across 7 bases. The germline V gene encodes CDR1 SGHAT and CDR2 FQDESV (reference sequence). This CDR3 has 15 amino acids. V lost 8 bases, J lost 0 bases, and 6 bases stayed unmatched. The CDR3 is CASRKQGPNTGELFF. CDR3 DNA sequence: TGTGCCAGCCGTAAACAGGGGCCGAACACCGGGGAGCTGTTTTTT.

This rearrangement joins TRBV27 to TRBJ2-3; tentatively, D is TRBD2 (6 bases). The germline V gene encodes CDR1 MNHEY and CDR2 SMNVEV (reference sequence). V was shortened by 2 bases and J by 3 bases, with 18 bases between the two germline ends. There are 17 residues in the CDR3. The CDR3 DNA reads TGTGCCAGCAGTTTAGTACGGGAGCGTTGGAGTACAGATACGCAGTATTTT. Translation: CASSLVRERWSTDTQYF.

This clone was found once. The chain couples TRBV11-1 to TRBJ2-3; TRBD2 is a possible D gene (6 bases). Deletions cut 4 bases from V and 2 bases from J, with 16 bases between. CDR1 SGHAT and CDR2 FQDESV come from the germline V gene (reference sequence). The CDR3 has 16 amino acids. The DNA of the CDR3 is TGTGCCAGCAGCTCTAGCTGGGGACTTTCCACAGATACGCAGTATTTT. Protein: CASSSSWGLSTDTQYF.

V and J are TRBV6-2 or TRBV6-3 and TRBJ1-2; the match to TRBD1 covers 8 bases. CDR1 is MNHEY and CDR2 is SVGEGT in the germline V gene. The V gene end was trimmed by 2 bases and the J gene end by 6 bases; junction bases not matched to a gene: 17. This CDR3 spans 18 amino acids. The CDR3 nucleotides read TGTGCCAGCAGTTACCGCCCCGGACTGGACAGGGCCGTCGATGGCTACACCTTC. Translating gives CASSYRPGLDRAVDGYTF.

The J gene is TRBJ2-5, the V gene TRBV4-1; D may be TRBD1 (5 bases). Trimming stripped 1 base from V and 5 bases from J, with 11 bases between. This CDR3 is 14 amino acids long. Germline lookup yields CDR1 MGHRA and CDR2 YSYEKL. CDR3 sequence: CASSQAPGLETQYF. The CDR3 DNA follows: TGCGCCAGCAGCCAAGCCCCAGGGTTGGAGACCCAGTACTTC.

The chain uses TRBV5-4 and TRBJ2-3; no clear D gene. The germline V and J ends were trimmed by 4 bases and 1 base, with 7 bases remaining between them. Germline CDR1 is SGHNT and CDR2 is YYREEE (reference sequence). CDR3 size: 13 residues. CDR3 residues: CASSPARTDTQYF. CDR3 nucleotide sequence: TGTGCCAGCAGCCCTGCGCGCACAGATACGCAGTATTTT.

The gene calls are TRBV9 and TRBJ2-1; 7 bases are shared with TRBD2. This CDR3 region has 15 residues. Germline V lookup: CDR1 SGDLS, CDR2 YYNGEE. V was clipped by 5 bases and J by 4 bases; unmatched bases: 9. The CDR3 loop is CASSRTSAKYNEQFF. The CDR3 DNA reads as TGTGCCAGCAGTCGAACTAGCGCAAAATACAATGAGCAGTTCTTC.

The chain combines TRBV11-3 with TRBJ1-1; D is undetermined. V shed 5 bases and J shed 2 bases, with 12 bases lying between them. CDR1 is SGHNT, CDR2 YENEEA, per germline. The CDR3 is made up of 14 amino acids. The CDR3 DNA reads as TGTGCCAGCAGCCGAGGGAATTTAAACACTGAAGCTTTCTTT. Translated: CASSRGNLNTEAFF.

The chain joins TRBV18 to TRBJ2-6; possibly TRBD1 for D (6 bases). Germline values: CDR1 KGHSH, CDR2 LQKENI. There are 17 residues in the CDR3. With 2 bases removed from V and 1 base from J, the gap between germline ends came to 12 bases. In nucleotides, the CDR3 is TGTGCCAGCTCACCAAGACAGGATTATTCTGGGGCCAACGTCCTGACTTTC. The encoded protein is CASSPRQDYSGANVLTF. The full variable domain, completed using reference TRBV18 and TRBJ2-6, is NAGVMQNPRHLVRRRGQEARLRCSPMKGHSHVYWYRQLPEEGLKFMVYLQKENIIDESGMPKERFSAEFPKEGPSILRIQQVVRGDSAAYFCASSPRQDYSGANVLTFGAGSRLTVL.

This chain links TRBV3-1 (or the pseudogene TRBV3-2) with TRBJ1-4; 9 bases agree with TRBD1. The CDR3 is made up of 15 amino acids. V was clipped by 7 bases and J by 8 bases; unmatched bases: 11. Germline CDR1 reads LGHDT; CDR2 reads YNNKEL (reference sequence). CDR3 amino acids: CASITRDRGREKLFF. CDR3 nucleotide sequence: TGTGCCAGCATCACGCGAGACAGGGGGAGGGAAAAACTGTTTTTT.

CDR3 protein: CASSPGTESGYTF. The DNA of the CDR3 is TGTGCCAGCTCCCCCGGGACAGAGAGTGGCTACACCTTC. The chain recombines TRBV18 with TRBJ1-2; 7 bases match TRBD1. With 6 bases clipped from V and 7 bases from J, the junction kept 8 bases outside the gene matches. Germline V CDR1 and CDR2: KGHSH, LQKENI. This CDR3 has 13 amino acids.

In DNA, the CDR3 is TGTGCCAGCAGCTCGGGACTAGCGGGAGATAGTGAGCAGTTCTTC. This gives the protein CASSSGLAGDSEQFF. This chain joins TRBV7-9 and TRBJ2-1; TRBD2 aligns across 14 bases. V gave up 4 bases and J gave up 9 bases; unmatched junction bases: 5. There are 15 residues in the CDR3. Germline CDR1 reads SEHNR; CDR2 reads FQNEAQ (reference sequence).

The J gene is TRBJ2-2, the V gene TRBV6-5, with D possibly TRBD2 on 6 matching bases. The CDR3 totals 15 residues. Germline V gene sequence: CDR1 MNHEY, CDR2 SVGAGI. V lost 9 bases to trimming and J lost 5 bases, with 19 bases between them. CDR3 in amino acids: CASRRGVWNTGELFF. The CDR3 coding sequence is TGTGCCAGTAGGAGGGGAGTCTGGAATACCGGGGAGCTGTTTTTT.